These 21 T cell receptor beta chains were sequenced from one sample in a study of PD-1 blockade in mismatch repair-deficient tumors. Produced via immunoSEQ multiplex PCR; TCRdb's table is partial and in-frame only. Seen here are roughly 16,000 clones, around 81% observed once, and the top ten hold 3.4%. Sequences were derived from PBMCs, sampled 4 weeks after starting pembrolizumab. The source is an adult with mismatch repair-deficient cancer.

The rearrangement links TRBV2 to TRBJ2-1, with a possible D match to TRBD1 (5 bases). This CDR3 has 15 amino acids. Germline CDR1 and CDR2: SNHLY and FYNNEI. V was trimmed by 10 bases and J by 2 bases, leaving 18 bases between them. The CDR3 sequence is CATHPGQGTYNEQFF. The CDR3 DNA reads TGTGCCACCCACCCAGGTCAGGGCACCTACAATGAGCAGTTCTTC.

The chain carries TRBV27 and TRBJ1-6; possibly TRBD1 for D (5 bases). The V end lost 4 bases, the J end lost 6 bases, and 10 bases lay between the germline ends. This CDR3 comprises 14 residues. In germline, CDR1 is MNHEY, CDR2 SMNVEV (reference sequence). The CDR3 loop is CASSYQGTNSPLHF. CDR3 nucleotides: TGTGCCAGCAGTTATCAGGGTACTAATTCACCCCTCCACTTT.

This clone occurred a few times. The V call is TRBV28, the J call TRBJ2-7; unclear D gene. The CDR3 has 12 amino acids. Deletions cut 3 bases from V and 3 bases from J, with 6 bases between. CDR1 is MDHEN and CDR2 is SYDVKM in the germline V gene. Here the CDR3 DNA reads TGTGCCAGCAGTTTGGCGGACTACGAGCAGTACTTC. This translates into CASSLADYEQYF.

The genes are TRBV11-1 and TRBJ1-5; D remains unclear. Germline CDR1 reads SGHAT; CDR2 reads FQDESV (reference sequence). This CDR3 is 13 amino acids long. V lost 2 bases and J lost 5, with 7 bases in between. The CDR3 DNA follows: TGTGCCAGCAGCTTAAGAGTTGATCAGCCCCAGCATTTT. Amino acids: CASSLRVDQPQHF.

The chain is built from TRBV10-3 and TRBJ1-4; 7 nucleotides match TRBD1. Looked up from germline, CDR1 is ENHRY and CDR2 is SYGVKD. The CDR3 totals 16 residues. The J segment lost 4 bases and the V segment lost 2 bases, leaving 7 bases of the junction unmatched. CDR3 sequence: CAISERGGAGNEKLFF. For the CDR3, the DNA is TGTGCCATCAGTGAGAGAGGGGGCGCGGGTAATGAAAAACTGTTTTTT.

The chain uses TRBV6-6 and TRBJ2-1; TRBD1 matches 8 bases. The J segment lost 5 bases and the V segment lost 4 bases, leaving 10 bases of the junction unmatched. Germline-derived CDR1 and CDR2 are MNHNY and SVGAGI (reference sequence). This CDR3 spans 16 amino acids. CDR3 in DNA: TGTGCCAGCAGTTCCCGGCCAGGGGGCCAGGACAATGAGCAGTTCTTC. It is translated as CASSSRPGGQDNEQFF.

This chain links TRBV15 with TRBJ2-7; 7 bases are a match to TRBD2. V was clipped by 0 bases and J by 3 bases; unmatched bases: 8. There are 16 residues in the CDR3. Germline V CDR1 and CDR2: LNHNV, YYDKDF (reference sequence). The CDR3 sequence is CATSRDRGRDGYEQYF. The CDR3 bases are TGTGCCACCAGCAGAGATCGCGGGAGAGACGGCTACGAGCAGTACTTC.

The V call is TRBV4-1, the J call TRBJ2-7, with 9 bases identical to TRBD1. The CDR3 has 16 amino acids. V was pared by 4 bases and J by 0 bases, with 7 bases of the junction left unmatched. The germline gives CDR1 MGHRA, CDR2 YSYEKL. The CDR3 DNA reads as TGCGCCAGCAGCCCTATCGGACAGGGGAACTCCTACGAGCAGTACTTC. It is translated as CASSPIGQGNSYEQYF.

On this clone itself: The same CDR3 is also encoded by other DNA sequences in this sample. The rearrangement uses TRBV5-1 and TRBJ2-1; no clear D gene. Germline assignment: CDR1 SGHRS and CDR2 YFSETQ. This CDR3 has 18 amino acids. V dropped 0 bases and J dropped 0 bases, with 16 bases sitting between them. The CDR3, as DNA: TGCGCCAGCAGCTTGGCCCACAGTCCCCCAAGCTCCTACAATGAGCAGTTCTTC. Its translation: CASSLAHSPPSSYNEQFF.

The chain employs TRBV11-2 and TRBJ2-7; TRBD2 is a possible D gene (6 bases). Trimming took 5 bases from V and 3 from J, leaving 17 bases between them. The germline V gene encodes CDR1 SGHAT and CDR2 FQNNGV. This CDR3 is built from 15 residues. The CDR3 is CASSRLGGEGYEQYF. For the CDR3, the DNA is TGTGCCAGCAGCCGCCTCGGGGGAGAAGGCTACGAGCAGTACTTC. Filled out from reference TRBV11-2 and TRBJ2-7, the complete variable domain reads EAGVAQSPRYKIIEKRQSVAFWCNPISGHATLYWYQQILGQGPKLLIQFQNNGVVDDSQLPKDRFSAERLKGVDSTLKIQPAKLEDSAVYLCASSRLGGEGYEQYFGPGTRLTVT.

The chain uses TRBV2 and TRBJ2-1; a weak D match, TRBD1 (5 bases). Germline lookup yields CDR1 SNHLY and CDR2 FYNNEI. The CDR3 length is 14 residues. Trimming pared 3 bases from V and 1 base from J, leaving 7 bases between. DNA for the CDR3: TGTGCCAGCAGTGATCAGGGTTCCTACAATGAGCAGTTCTTC. Translation gives CASSDQGSYNEQFF.

This clone was seen only a few times. This chain joins TRBV30 and TRBJ1-1; no reliable D call. The length of the CDR3 is 13 residues. With 3 bases removed from V and 0 bases from J, the gap between germline ends came to 8 bases. Germline CDR1 GTSNPN, CDR2 SVGIG (reference sequence). The CDR3 sequence is CAWRRSMNTEAFF. Here the CDR3 DNA reads TGTGCCTGGAGGCGGTCCATGAACACTGAAGCTTTCTTT.

The J gene is TRBJ1-5, the V gene TRBV7-2, with 8 bases fitting TRBD1. Trimming at V came to 5 bases and at J to 3 bases, leaving 6 bases not matched to a gene. The V gene's germline CDR1 is SGHTA and CDR2 FQGNSA. The CDR3 has 15 residues. CDR3 coding DNA: TGTGCCAGCAGCACGACAGGGGCCGCCAATCAGCCCCAGCATTTT. The encoded protein is CASSTTGAANQPQHF.

J is TRBJ1-1 and V is TRBV19, with TRBD1 as a possible D gene (6 bases). The CDR3 consists of 14 residues. V dropped 5 bases and J dropped 3 bases, with 13 bases sitting between them. Germline CDR1 and CDR2: LNHDA and SQIVND (reference sequence). The CDR3 bases are TGTGCCAGTAGTCCAAAAGGGGGAGACACTGAAGCTTTCTTT. Translation: CASSPKGGDTEAFF.

The genes are TRBV7-2 and TRBJ1-2, with 11 bases aligning to TRBD1. Germline V gene lookup returns CDR1 SGHTA and CDR2 FQGNSA. Trimming at V came to 5 bases and at J to 7 bases, leaving 9 bases not matched to a gene. The CDR3 has 15 amino acids. This chain's CDR3 is CASSGPGTGGSGYTF. In DNA, the CDR3 is TGTGCCAGCAGCGGCCCCGGGACAGGGGGAAGTGGCTACACCTTC.

The chain joins TRBV5-5 to TRBJ2-5, with TRBD1 matching 10 bases. From germline, CDR1 is SGHKS and CDR2 YYEKEE (reference sequence). J was trimmed by 7 bases and V by 4 bases; bases with no gene match: 10. This CDR3 is 15 amino acids long. CDR3 region: CASSPTTGGYGTQYF. The DNA of the CDR3 is TGTGCCAGCAGCCCTACGACAGGGGGCTATGGGACCCAGTACTTC.

The genes are TRBV4-1 and TRBJ2-5; 11 nucleotides line up with TRBD2. Unmatched junction bases numbered 6, after V lost 2 bases and J lost 4 bases. This CDR3 is 16 amino acids long. Germline CDR1 MGHRA, CDR2 YSYEKL. The CDR3: CASSQPGLAELETQYF. The CDR3 DNA sequence: TGCGCCAGCAGCCAACCGGGACTAGCGGAGTTAGAGACCCAGTACTTC.

The chain recombines TRBV7-9 with TRBJ1-1; 12 positions match TRBD1. The CDR3 is 18 amino acids. Germline V gene lookup returns CDR1 SEHNR and CDR2 FQNEAQ (reference sequence). With V trimmed by 6 bases and J by 5 bases, 16 bases remained unmatched. This CDR3 is CASREGPGQGARGTEAFF. CDR3 in DNA: TGTGCCAGCAGAGAAGGCCCGGGACAGGGGGCGCGAGGGACTGAAGCTTTCTTT.

The chain carries TRBV6-5 and TRBJ2-1, with D unresolved. The length of the CDR3 is 14 residues. The germline CDR1 and CDR2 sequences are MNHEY and SVGAGI. V was pared by 0 bases and J by 8 bases, with 11 bases between. CDR3 region: CASSYSNVEDEQFF. CDR3 DNA: TGTGCCAGCAGTTACTCGAACGTAGAAGATGAGCAGTTCTTC.

This clone was counted a single time. The chain links TRBV9 to TRBJ2-3; D gene ambiguous. Germline CDR1 SGDLS, CDR2 YYNGEE. The CDR3 has 16 amino acids. The ends were cut back, 0 bases at V and 6 bases at J, with 17 bases in the middle. The CDR3 DNA follows: TGTGCCAGCAGCGTAGGCTTAGTCGATTACCTCGATACGCAGTATTTT. Protein sequence: CASSVGLVDYLDTQYF.

The V gene is TRBV7-3, the J gene TRBJ2-3; D remains ambiguous. CDR1 and CDR2 (germline): SGHTA, FQGTGA. CDR3 length: 12 amino acids. V was pared by 5 bases and J by 0 bases, with 3 bases between. The CDR3 DNA reads as TGTGCCAGCAGCCTCAGCACAGATACGCAGTATTTT. Its protein product is CASSLSTDTQYF.